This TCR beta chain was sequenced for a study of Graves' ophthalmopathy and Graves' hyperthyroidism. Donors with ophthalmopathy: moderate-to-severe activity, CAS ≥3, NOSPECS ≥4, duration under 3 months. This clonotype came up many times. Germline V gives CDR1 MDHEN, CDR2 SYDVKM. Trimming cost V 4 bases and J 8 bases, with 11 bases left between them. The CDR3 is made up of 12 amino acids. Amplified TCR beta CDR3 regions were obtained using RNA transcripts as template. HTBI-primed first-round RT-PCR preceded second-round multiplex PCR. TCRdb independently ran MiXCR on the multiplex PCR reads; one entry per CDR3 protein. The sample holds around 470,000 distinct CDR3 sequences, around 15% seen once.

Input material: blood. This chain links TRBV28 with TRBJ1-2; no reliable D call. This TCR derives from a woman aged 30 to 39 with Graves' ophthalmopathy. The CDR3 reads CASSYLRVGYTF. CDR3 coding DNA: TGTGCCAGCAGTTACCTCCGAGTAGGCTACACCTTC.